This T cell receptor beta chain was sequenced in a study of technical replicates of blood from several donors. Repertoires were generated with immunoSEQ multiplex PCR, while TCRdb's copy carries only in-frame clones and drops some. The sample has fewer than 80,000 clones; nearly 90% are singletons. The receptor comes from a human donor in good health. Some clones in this sample may be carry-over from other donors' samples. Sequences were obtained from PBMCs.

In DNA form, the CDR3 reads TGTGCCTGGATAGCGGGGACGGGTATTGAGCAGTTCTTC. Translating it yields CAWIAGTGIEQFF. This sequence joins TRBV30 and TRBJ2-1; TRBD2 matches 8 bases. The V gene end was trimmed by 4 bases and the J gene end by 9 bases; junction bases not matched to a gene: 8. This CDR3 is 13 amino acids long. Germline values: CDR1 GTSNPN, CDR2 SVGIG (reference sequence).